The next 4 T cell receptor beta chains were all read from a single sample in a study of low-dose radiotherapy and immunotherapy resistance in tumors. TRAV and TRBV primers primed cDNA for both TCRalpha and TCRbeta. TCRs underwent about 20 PCR cycles of amplification with a constant-region primer and V-primer adapter. MiXCR, applied by TCRdb to the reads, yields one record per CDR3 protein. Of tens of thousands of distinct CDR3 sequences in the sample, 9.4% are singletons; the top ten hold around 0.96%. Time point indicated: before trial treatment. This specimen consisted of PBMCs, obtained before treatment. The receptors come from a male donor with prostate cancer.

Comments on this clonotype: This may be a read error, as it is one base from a much larger clone. The chain carries TRBV7-6 and TRBJ1-1; no clear D gene. The CDR3 is 12 amino acids. V lost 5 bases to trimming and J lost 11 bases, with 15 bases between them. From germline, CDR1 is SGHVS and CDR2 FNYEAQ. The CDR3 DNA is TGTGCCAGCAGCCGGGCCGGGTCGGGGGCTTTCTTT. It yields the protein CASSRAGSGAFF.

This clonotype was detected many times. This chain joins TRBV6-5 and TRBJ2-2; TRBD1 matches at 7 bases. J was trimmed by 3 bases and V by 1 base; bases with no gene match: 5. Germline V CDR1 and CDR2: MNHEY, SVGAGI. CDR3 length: 16 amino acids. Here the CDR3 DNA reads TGTGCCAGCAGTTACTGGCCTACAGGGGACACCGGGGAGCTGTTTTTT. Residues: CASSYWPTGDTGELFF.

This clonotype was seen ten or more times. The chain is built from TRBV18 and TRBJ2-1; TRBD1 is a possible D gene (5 bases). V was shortened by 2 bases and J by 4 bases, with 9 bases between the two germline ends. Germline loops: CDR1 KGHSH, CDR2 LQKENI. CDR3 length: 14 amino acids. The CDR3 region has the DNA TGTGCCAGCTCACCAGGGGCAGATTACAATGAGCAGTTCTTC. Translating gives CASSPGADYNEQFF.

This clonotype was detected only a few times. The chain carries TRBV28 and TRBJ2-2, with D hard to call. Looked up from germline, CDR1 is MDHEN and CDR2 is SYDVKM. The germline V and J ends were trimmed by 3 bases and 4 bases, with 9 bases remaining between them. The CDR3 is 14 residues long. The CDR3 is CASSLTAVTGELFF. DNA of the CDR3: TGTGCCAGCAGTTTGACTGCCGTCACCGGGGAGCTGTTTTTT.